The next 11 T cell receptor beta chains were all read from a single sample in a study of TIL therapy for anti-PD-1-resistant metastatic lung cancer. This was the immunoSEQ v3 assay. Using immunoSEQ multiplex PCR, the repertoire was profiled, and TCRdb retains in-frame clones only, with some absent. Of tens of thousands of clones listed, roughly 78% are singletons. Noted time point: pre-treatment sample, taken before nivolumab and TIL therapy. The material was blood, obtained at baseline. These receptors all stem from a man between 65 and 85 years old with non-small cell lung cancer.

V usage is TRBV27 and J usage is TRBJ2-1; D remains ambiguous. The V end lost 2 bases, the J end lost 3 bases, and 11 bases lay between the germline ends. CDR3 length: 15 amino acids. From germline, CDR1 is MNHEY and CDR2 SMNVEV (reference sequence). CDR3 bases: TGTGCCAGCAGTTTAGAAGGGAATTTCTACAATGAGCAGTTCTTC. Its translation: CASSLEGNFYNEQFF.

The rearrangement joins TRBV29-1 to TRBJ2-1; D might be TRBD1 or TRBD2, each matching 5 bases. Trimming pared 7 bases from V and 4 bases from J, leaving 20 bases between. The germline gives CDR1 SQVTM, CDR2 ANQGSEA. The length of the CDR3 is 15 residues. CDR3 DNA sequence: TGCAGCGCCGAGGGGCAGGGTTTTCTTTACAATGAGCAGTTCTTC. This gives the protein CSAEGQGFLYNEQFF.

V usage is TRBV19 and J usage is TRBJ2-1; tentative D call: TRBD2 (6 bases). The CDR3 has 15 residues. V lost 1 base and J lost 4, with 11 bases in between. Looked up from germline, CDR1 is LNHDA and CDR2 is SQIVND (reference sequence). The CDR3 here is CASSIALARYNEQFF. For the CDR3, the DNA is TGTGCCAGTAGTATAGCCCTAGCGAGGTACAATGAGCAGTTCTTC.

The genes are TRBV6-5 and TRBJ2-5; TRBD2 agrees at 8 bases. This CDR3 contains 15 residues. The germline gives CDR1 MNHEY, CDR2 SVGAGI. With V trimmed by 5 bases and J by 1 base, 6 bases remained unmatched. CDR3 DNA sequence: TGTGCCAGCAGTCGTTCAGCGGGAGCCCAAGAGACCCAGTACTTC. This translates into CASSRSAGAQETQYF.

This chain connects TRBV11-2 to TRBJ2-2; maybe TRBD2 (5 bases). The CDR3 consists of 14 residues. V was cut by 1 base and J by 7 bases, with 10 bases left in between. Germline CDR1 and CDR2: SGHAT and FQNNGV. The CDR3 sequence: CASSLVGRVGELFF. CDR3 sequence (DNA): TGTGCCAGCAGCTTAGTAGGGAGAGTCGGGGAGCTGTTTTTT. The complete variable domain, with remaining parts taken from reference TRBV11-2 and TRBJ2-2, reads EAGVAQSPRYKIIEKRQSVAFWCNPISGHATLYWYQQILGQGPKLLIQFQNNGVVDDSQLPKDRFSAERLKGVDSTLKIQPAKLEDSAVYLCASSLVGRVGELFFGEGSRLTVL.

The chain's CDR3 is CASSQERSPTGELFF. The CDR3 DNA follows: TGTGCCAGCAGCCAAGAAAGGAGTCCCACCGGGGAGCTGTTTTTT. The V and J genes are TRBV4-2 and TRBJ2-2; D ambiguous. The V gene's germline CDR1 is LGHNA and CDR2 YNFKEQ. This CDR3 is 15 amino acids long. The germline V and J ends were trimmed by 0 bases and 4 bases, with 9 bases remaining between them.

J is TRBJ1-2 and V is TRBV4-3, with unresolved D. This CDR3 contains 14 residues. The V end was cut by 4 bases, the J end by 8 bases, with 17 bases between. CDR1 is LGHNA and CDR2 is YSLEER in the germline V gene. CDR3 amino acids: CASSLNDGVQGYTF. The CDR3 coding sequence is TGCGCCAGCAGCCTAAACGATGGGGTACAGGGCTACACCTTC.

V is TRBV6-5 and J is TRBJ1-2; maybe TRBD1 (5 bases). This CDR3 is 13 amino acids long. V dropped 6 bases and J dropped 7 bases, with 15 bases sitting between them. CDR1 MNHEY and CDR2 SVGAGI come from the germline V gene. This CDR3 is CASSRIQGPGYTF. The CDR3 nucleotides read TGTGCCAGCAGCCGGATTCAGGGACCTGGCTACACCTTC.

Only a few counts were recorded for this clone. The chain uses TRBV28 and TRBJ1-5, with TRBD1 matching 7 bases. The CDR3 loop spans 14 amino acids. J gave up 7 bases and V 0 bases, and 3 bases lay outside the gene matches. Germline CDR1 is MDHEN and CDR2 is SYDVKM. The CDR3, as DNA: TGTGCCAGCAGTTTATGGCAGGGGGACCAGCCCCAGCATTTT. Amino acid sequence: CASSLWQGDQPQHF.

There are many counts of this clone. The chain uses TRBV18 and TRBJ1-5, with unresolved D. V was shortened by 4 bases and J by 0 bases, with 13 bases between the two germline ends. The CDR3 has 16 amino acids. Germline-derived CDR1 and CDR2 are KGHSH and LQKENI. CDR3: CASSRDAGTSNQPQHF. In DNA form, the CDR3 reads TGTGCCAGCTCACGCGATGCGGGAACTAGCAATCAGCCCCAGCATTTT.

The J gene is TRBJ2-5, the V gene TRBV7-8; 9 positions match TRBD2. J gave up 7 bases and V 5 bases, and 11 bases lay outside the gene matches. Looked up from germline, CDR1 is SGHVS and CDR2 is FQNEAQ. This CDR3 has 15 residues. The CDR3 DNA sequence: TGTGCCAGCAGCATAGGAGTAGCGGGGGCGGCGACCCAGTACTTC. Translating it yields CASSIGVAGAATQYF.